These T cell receptor beta chains were read from a single sample in a study of chemoradiotherapy in HPV16-positive cancers. Using immunoSEQ multiplex PCR, the repertoire was profiled, and TCRdb retains in-frame clones only, with some absent. Here the sample spans 20,000 to 25,000 clones, approximately 90% being singletons. The specimen was blood, collected from a patient who underwent chemoradiotherapy. The receptor set was obtained from a human donor with HPV-associated anogenital cancer. The CDR3 runs from the conserved cysteine through the conserved F or W. The D gene is left open where the match is weak. Not all rows give a size; the values are once, few, many and, for expanded clones, a class.

TRBV19	TRBJ1-2	few	TRBD1	CASSFILTGGEIYGYTF	TGTGCCAGTAGTTTCATTTTGACAGGGGGCGAAATCTATGGCTACACCTTC
TRBV15	TRBJ2-3	.	TRBD2	CATSDRTSGGRTDTQYF	TGTGCCACCAGCGACCGGACTAGCGGGGGCCGCACAGATACGCAGTATTTT
TRBV5-6	TRBJ1-2	once	TRBD1	CASSLQGYTGGYGYTF	TGTGCCAGCAGCTTACAAGGATACACAGGGGGCTATGGCTACACCTTC
TRBV5-6	TRBJ2-2	.	.	CASSLGRTNTGELFF	TGTGCCAGCAGCTTGGGGCGGACGAACACCGGGGAGCTGTTTTTT
TRBV20-1	TRBJ2-5	.	TRBD1	CSQGQGETQYF	TGCAGTCAGGGACAGGGCGAGACCCAGTACTTC
TRBV28	TRBJ1-3	.	.	CASSSTSDTIYF	TGTGCCAGCAGTTCCACTTCGGACACCATATATTTT
TRBV29-1	TRBJ2-3	.	.	CSVRSDTQYF	TGCAGCGTTCGGTCGGATACGCAGTATTTT
TRBV5-1	TRBJ2-2	.	TRBD1	CASSSEQGTGELFF	TGCGCCAGCAGCTCGGAACAGGGGACCGGGGAGCTGTTTTTT
TRBV18	TRBJ2-3	.	TRBD2	CASSPGTSGKRDTQYF	TGTGCCAGCTCACCCGGGACTAGCGGGAAGAGAGATACGCAGTATTTT
TRBV18	TRBJ1-2	.	.	CASSPPSQSNYGYTF	TGTGCCAGCTCACCACCATCCCAATCTAACTATGGCTACACCTTC
TRBV2	TRBJ2-1	.	.	CASSEEVDYNEQFF	TGTGCCAGCAGTGAGGAGGTAGATTACAATGAGCAGTTCTTC
TRBV7-2	TRBJ2-3	.	.	CASSWGLTDTQYF	TGTGCCAGCAGCTGGGGACTCACAGATACGCAGTATTTT
TRBV30	TRBJ1-1	.	TRBD1	CAWILRDRVSFF	TGTGCCTGGATCCTTCGGGACAGGGTTTCTTTCTTT
TRBV5-8	TRBJ1-2	.	.	CASSSGTLYGYTF	TGTGCCAGCAGCTCCGGGACTCTCTATGGCTACACCTTC
TRBV7-8	TRBJ1-1	.	.	CASSLGQRNSEAFF	TGTGCCAGCAGCTTAGGACAGAGGAACTCTGAAGCTTTCTTT
TRBV14	TRBJ2-5	once	.	CASSQGARATQYF	TGTGCCAGCAGCCAAGGAGCGCGGGCGACCCAGTACTTC
TRBV9	TRBJ1-6	.	TRBD1	CASSVAPTGNSPLHF	TGTGCCAGCAGCGTGGCCCCGACAGGGAATTCACCCCTCCACTTT
TRBV2	TRBJ1-1	few	TRBD1	CASRENRGYGNTEAFF	TGTGCCAGCAGGGAAAACAGGGGGTACGGGAACACTGAAGCTTTCTTT
TRBV10-3	TRBJ1-2	.	.	CAISETPGLHYGYTF	TGTGCCATCAGTGAGACCCCAGGATTACACTATGGCTACACCTTC
TRBV6-1	TRBJ2-5	.	TRBD1	CASSERTGSGHETQYF	TGTGCCAGCAGTGAGCGGACAGGGTCGGGCCATGAGACCCAGTACTTC
TRBV5-6	TRBJ1-2	.	.	CASRKGQSRRDLNYGYTF	TGTGCCAGCAGAAAAGGACAGAGTAGGAGGGACTTGAACTATGGCTACACCTTC
TRBV19	TRBJ2-1	.	.	CASSIGISGPYSDEQFF	TGTGCCAGTAGTATAGGAATCTCGGGGCCATACTCGGATGAGCAGTTCTTC
TRBV7-9	TRBJ2-5	once	.	CASSLGVGVQETQYF	TGTGCCAGCAGCTTAGGTGTAGGGGTCCAAGAGACCCAGTACTTC
TRBV11-2	TRBJ1-1	.	.	CASSLVEQHTEAFF	TGTGCCAGCAGCTTAGTGGAACAGCACACTGAAGCTTTCTTT
TRBV9	TRBJ2-3	once	.	CASSVTGGGAGTDTQYF	TGTGCCAGCAGCGTAACGGGTGGCGGGGCCGGCACAGATACGCAGTATTTT
TRBV18	TRBJ1-5	once	.	CASSPAKGSNQPQHF	TGTGCCAGCTCACCTGCCAAGGGGAGCAATCAGCCCCAGCATTTT
TRBV2	TRBJ2-1	.	.	CASSERVAALYNEQFF	TGTGCCAGCAGTGAACGGGTAGCGGCCCTCTACAATGAGCAGTTCTTC
TRBV28	TRBJ1-5	.	TRBD1	CASSPTGGASEQPQHF	TGTGCCAGCAGCCCGACAGGGGGCGCGTCGGAACAGCCCCAGCATTTT
TRBV11-2	TRBJ2-3	.	.	CASSLSVTQYF	TGTGCCAGCAGCTTGTCCGTTACGCAGTATTTT
TRBV5-1	TRBJ2-4	.	.	CASSPTSGRSLLAKNIQYF	TGCGCCAGCAGCCCAACATCGGGACGGAGCTTACTAGCCAAAAACATTCAGTACTTC
TRBV18	TRBJ2-5	.	TRBD1	CASSPLRGETQYF	TGTGCCAGCTCACCACTCAGGGGGGAGACCCAGTACTTC